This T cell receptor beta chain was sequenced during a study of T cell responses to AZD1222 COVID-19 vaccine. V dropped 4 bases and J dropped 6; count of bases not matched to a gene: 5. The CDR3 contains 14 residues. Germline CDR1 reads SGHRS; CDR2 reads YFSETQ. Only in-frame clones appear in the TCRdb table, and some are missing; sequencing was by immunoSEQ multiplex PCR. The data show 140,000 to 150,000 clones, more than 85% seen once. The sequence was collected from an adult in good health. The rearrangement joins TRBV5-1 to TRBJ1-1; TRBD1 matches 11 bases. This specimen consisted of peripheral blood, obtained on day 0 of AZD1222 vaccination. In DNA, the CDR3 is TGCGCCAGCAGCCCCCGGGACAGGGGGGCTGAAGCTTTCTTT. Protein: CASSPRDRGAEAFF.